This TCR beta chain was retrieved from a study of cytomegalovirus exposure and HLA in healthy donors. General observations from the study: It was approximately 170 TCR beta chains that were listed as cytomegalovirus-associated. In vitro assays verified that a few CMV-associated chains recognized CMV antigens specifically.

The CDR3 consists of 15 residues. V was clipped by 0 bases and J by 6 bases; unmatched bases: 1. Per the germline V gene, CDR1 is MRHNA and CDR2 is SNTAGT. This clone was counted only a few times. Its antigen is unidentified. The sample has other DNA sequences that encode this CDR3 too. The method was immunoSEQ multiplex PCR; TCRdb's version includes in-frame clones alone and lacks a portion of them. The repertoire consists of 100,000 to 150,000 clones, with nearly 90% occurring once and the leading ten covering around 1.1%. V is TRBV6-4 and J is TRBJ2-1; 11 bases match TRBD2. The sequence was collected from a woman younger than 30 in good health and CMV-seronegative. Sequencing used PBMCs. CDR3 nucleotide sequence: TGTGCCAGCAGTGACTCTAGCGGGGGGGCCAATGAGCAGTTCTTC. Its translation: CASSDSSGGANEQFF.